The next 23 T cell receptor beta chains were all read from a single sample in a study of CD8+CD57+ T cells in acquired aplastic anemia (dated by TCRdb to 2016 to 2019). TCRdb names Illumina HiSeq 2000 as the instrument used. Genomic DNA served as template for TCR beta VDJ combination and CDR3 sequence profiling. The raw public reads went through TCRdb reprocessing: fastp at Q25, MiXCR clone calling, in-frame beta chains kept. Every entry covers one CDR3 protein and lists the most common genes and DNA from its rows. This sample comprises fewer than 150,000 distinct CDR3 sequences, about 48% of them detected only once. The ten largest clones add up to roughly 2.6% of the sample. Sample: sorted CD4+, CD8+, or CD8+CD57+ T cells (not recorded which) from PBMCs. These receptors were taken from a human donor in good health, serving as a control.

This clonotype was seen more than once but under ten times. The rearrangement uses TRBV2 and TRBJ2-7; D is perhaps TRBD1 or TRBD2 (6 bases each). Germline V gives CDR1 SNHLY, CDR2 FYNNEI. The germline V and J ends were trimmed by 2 bases and 5 bases, with 13 bases remaining between them. CDR3 length: 14 amino acids. The CDR3, as DNA: TGTGCCAGCAGTGAAACGGGGGCACTACACGAGCAGTACTTC. It codes for CASSETGALHEQYF.

This clonotype appeared many times. The chain recombines TRBV20-1 with TRBJ2-5; TRBD2 might be the D (6 bases). Between the trimmed V and J ends, which lost 1 base and 5 bases, there was a span of 17 bases. The length of the CDR3 is 15 residues. CDR1 and CDR2 (germline): DFQATT, SNEGSKA (reference sequence). CDR3 region: CSARGAGAGGETQYF. The CDR3 DNA is TGCAGTGCTAGAGGGGCGGGCGCAGGAGGGGAGACCCAGTACTTC.

This clonotype was seen a handful of times. The J gene is TRBJ2-1, the V gene TRBV18, with D possibly called TRBD1 or TRBD2 (5 bases each). V gave up 6 bases and J gave up 9 bases, with 21 bases separating them. The CDR3 length is 15 residues. Germline CDR1 reads KGHSH; CDR2 reads LQKENI. CDR3 loop: CASSSQGDTAGEQFF. In nucleotides, the CDR3 is TGTGCCAGCTCTTCTCAGGGAGATACGGCCGGTGAGCAGTTCTTC. Full variable domain (remainder filled in from reference TRBV18 and TRBJ2-1): NAGVMQNPRHLVRRRGQEARLRCSPMKGHSHVYWYRQLPEEGLKFMVYLQKENIIDESGMPKERFSAEFPKEGPSILRIQQVVRGDSAAYFCASSSQGDTAGEQFFGPGTRLTVL.

CDR3 sequence reads: CSATGQAIREQYF. CDR3 coding DNA: TGCAGTGCCACGGGACAGGCTATCAGGGAGCAGTACTTC. The V and J genes are TRBV20-1 and TRBJ2-7, with 8 nucleotides matching TRBD1. CDR1 is DFQATT and CDR2 is SNEGSKA in the germline V gene (reference sequence). This CDR3 spans 13 amino acids. Trimming at V came to 6 bases and at J to 7 bases, leaving 11 bases not matched to a gene.

This clonotype was seen many times. This rearrangement joins TRBV5-5 to TRBJ2-2; either TRBD1 or TRBD2 may fit D (5 bases each). The CDR3 totals 16 residues. Between the trimmed V and J ends, which lost 1 base and 2 bases, there was a span of 12 bases. Per germline, CDR1 SGHKS and CDR2 YYEKEE (reference sequence). CDR3 in amino acids: CASSLRGAANTGELFF. As DNA, the CDR3 is TGTGCCAGCAGCTTGAGAGGGGCGGCTAACACCGGGGAGCTGTTTTTT.

This clonotype was counted ten times or more. The rearrangement links TRBV3-1 to TRBJ1-2; the match to TRBD1 covers 11 bases. The V gene's germline CDR1 is LGHDT and CDR2 YNNKEL (reference sequence). The J segment lost 8 bases and the V segment lost 4 bases, leaving 9 bases of the junction unmatched. The CDR3 contains 15 residues. CDR3 protein: CASSPSGQGAGGYTF. The DNA for the CDR3 is TGTGCCAGCAGCCCATCCGGACAGGGGGCAGGAGGCTACACCTTC.

This clonotype has at least ten counts. The chain combines TRBV7-3 with TRBJ2-5; D is unresolved. The CDR3 runs to 15 residues. The germline CDR1 and CDR2 sequences are SGHTA and FQGTGA. Trimming shortened V by 0 bases and J by 5 bases, and 13 bases separated the two germline ends. In nucleotides, the CDR3 is TGTGCCAGCAGCTTAACGGGCGGATTAAGGGAGACCCAGTACTTC. This encodes CASSLTGGLRETQYF.

V usage is TRBV20-1 and J usage is TRBJ2-3; D ambiguous. This CDR3 comprises 11 residues. Germline V CDR1 and CDR2: DFQATT, SNEGSKA (reference sequence). The ends were cut back, 4 bases at V and 6 bases at J, with 8 bases in the middle. CDR3 DNA sequence: TGCAGTGCTAAGGAGTGGGATACGCAGTATTTT. It translates to CSAKEWDTQYF.

This clonotype was counted only a few times. V and J are TRBV7-2 and TRBJ2-4, with D perhaps TRBD1 or TRBD2 (5 bases each). This CDR3 region has 16 residues. V was trimmed by 1 base and J by 9 bases, leaving 19 bases between them. Germline CDR1 is SGHTA and CDR2 is FQGNSA. The CDR3 region is CASSLGLGVPVSIQYF. Here the CDR3 DNA reads TGTGCCAGCAGCTTAGGGCTGGGGGTCCCAGTAAGCATTCAGTACTTC.

This clonotype was seen more than once but under ten times. The chain joins TRBV5-4 to TRBJ2-2; 9 nucleotides line up with TRBD1. J lost 6 bases, V lost 4 bases, and 7 bases had no gene match. CDR3 length: 15 amino acids. Germline V gene sequence: CDR1 SGHNT, CDR2 YYREEE (reference sequence). DNA for the CDR3: TGTGCCAGCAGCCAGGGACAGGGAGGTCCCGGGGAGCTGTTTTTT. As protein: CASSQGQGGPGELFF.

There are a few counts of this clonotype. CDR3 DNA sequence: TGTGCCAGCAGTGAGAGGGGGGTCACTGAAGCTTTCTTT. It codes for CASSERGVTEAFF. The rearrangement links TRBV2 to TRBJ1-1, with D possibly matching TRBD1 (6 bases). The CDR3 runs 13 residues. Germline assignment: CDR1 SNHLY and CDR2 FYNNEI. V was shortened by 3 bases and J by 4 bases, with 9 bases between the two germline ends.

The CDR3 region is CASSSGQGPNTEAFF. CDR3 nucleotide sequence: TGCGCCAGCAGCTCGGGACAGGGGCCTAATACTGAAGCTTTCTTT. J is TRBJ1-1 and V is TRBV5-1; 10 bases match TRBD1. This CDR3 is 15 amino acids long. Germline V lookup: CDR1 SGHRS, CDR2 YFSETQ. Trimming took 3 bases from V and 5 from J; bases not matched to a gene: 7.

This chain connects TRBV25-1 to TRBJ2-6; D is ambiguous. Germline V gene data show CDR1 as MGHDK and CDR2 as SYGVNS. V was clipped by 5 bases and J by 1 base, with 12 bases between them. The length of the CDR3 is 16 residues. The CDR3 loop reads CASSSPLRSGANVLTF. CDR3 in DNA: TGTGCCAGCAGTTCCCCGTTAAGGTCTGGGGCCAACGTCCTGACTTTC.

This clonotype was seen only a few times. The chain carries TRBV7-2 and TRBJ2-5, with D possibly TRBD2 on 6 matching bases. V dropped 4 bases and J dropped 5 bases, with 17 bases sitting between them. From germline, CDR1 is SGHTA and CDR2 FQGNSA. This CDR3 has 15 residues. CDR3 nucleotides: TGTGCCAGCAGCTCAATAGCGGACAAAGAGGAGACCCAGTACTTC. It translates to CASSSIADKEETQYF.

This clonotype showed up just once. The V and J genes are TRBV3-1 and TRBJ2-7, with D perhaps being TRBD1 or TRBD2 (6 bases each). This CDR3 region has 15 residues. The germline V and J ends were trimmed by 2 bases and 2 bases, with 13 bases remaining between them. Germline-derived CDR1 and CDR2 are LGHDT and YNNKEL (reference sequence). CDR3 sequence: CASSQPRGQPYEQYF. DNA of the CDR3: TGTGCCAGCAGCCAACCCCGGGGGCAGCCCTACGAGCAGTACTTC.

A remark on this clonotype: The conserved phenylalanine or tryptophan normally closing the CDR3 is absent here, so this likely arose from a read error. The rearrangement uses TRBV2 and TRBJ2-7, with TRBD1 matching over 7 bases. This CDR3 is built from 14 residues. The trim removed 4 bases at V and 3 bases at J, leaving 6 bases unmatched. Germline CDR1 SNHLY, CDR2 FYNNEI. The CDR3, as DNA: TGTGCCAGCAGTGTGCCGGGACAGAGCTACGAGCAGTACCTC. Translated: CASSVPGQSYEQYL.

Turning to this clonotype: A read error may account for a junction end that differs from germline. CDR3 in amino acids: CASSLAGRTGADVLTF. The CDR3 DNA reads TGTGCCAGCAGCTTGGCGGGTAGAACCGGGGCCGACGTCCTGACTTTC. V is TRBV7-9 and J is TRBJ2-6; D could derive from TRBD1 or TRBD2 (5 bases each). The germline gives CDR1 SEHNR, CDR2 FQNEAQ (reference sequence). This CDR3 is built from 16 residues.

This clonotype showed up many times. This chain uses TRBV5-6 with TRBJ1-2; D gene unclear. The germline CDR1 and CDR2 sequences are SGHDT and YYEEEE. The CDR3 runs to 14 residues. The V end was cut by 4 bases, the J end by 2 bases, with 12 bases between. The CDR3: CASSEPGVNYGYTF. In DNA form, the CDR3 reads TGTGCCAGCAGCGAACCCGGGGTAAACTATGGCTACACCTTC.

In this sample, this clonotype turned up many times. The gene calls are TRBV9 and TRBJ2-1, with 9 bases lining up with TRBD2. Trimming at V came to 0 bases and at J to 4 bases, leaving 11 bases not matched to a gene. Germline V gene lookup returns CDR1 SGDLS and CDR2 YYNGEE. The CDR3 loop spans 18 amino acids. This CDR3 is CASSVGVSGGHGYNEQFF. The CDR3 nucleotides read TGTGCCAGCAGCGTAGGCGTTAGCGGGGGCCACGGGTACAATGAGCAGTTCTTC.

This clonotype was detected only a few times. The chain joins TRBV6-9 to TRBJ1-1; a weak D match, TRBD1 (6 bases). In germline, CDR1 is MNHGY, CDR2 SVAAGI. CDR3 length: 15 amino acids. The ends were cut back, 6 bases at V and 0 bases at J, with 14 bases in the middle. CDR3 sequence (DNA): TGTGCCAGCAGAACAACAGGGTTTATGAACACTGAAGCTTTCTTT. Its translation: CASRTTGFMNTEAFF.

On this clonotype: This clone may be a read error of a much larger clone one base away. This chain uses TRBV2 with TRBJ2-2; TRBD2 is a possible D gene (5 bases). There are 13 residues in the CDR3. From germline, CDR1 is SNHLY and CDR2 FYNNEI. The DNA of the CDR3 is TGTGCCAGCAGTTCGACCGATACCGGGGAGCCGTTTTTT. Encoded protein: CASSSTDTGEPFF.

The sample holds many counts of this clonotype. The chain carries TRBV7-2 and TRBJ2-2; D not certain. This CDR3 comprises 13 residues. V dropped 3 bases and J dropped 0 bases, with 2 bases sitting between them. CDR1 is SGHTA, CDR2 FQGNSA, per germline. The CDR3 coding sequence is TGTGCCAGCAGCTTCGCGAACACCGGGGAGCTGTTTTTT. Protein sequence: CASSFANTGELFF.

Regarding this clonotype: Being one base from a much bigger clone, this may be a read error. The chain couples TRBV5-1 to TRBJ1-4; 11 positions agree with TRBD1. The CDR3 spans 14 residues. The ends lost 5 bases at V and 12 bases at J; junction bases unmatched: 9. From germline, CDR1 is SGHRS and CDR2 YFSETQ. The CDR3: CASRGTGGIEELFF. The CDR3, as DNA: TGCGCCAGCAGAGGGACAGGGGGGATCGAAGAACTGTTTTTT. Drawing the rest from reference TRBV5-1 and TRBJ1-4, the complete variable domain is KAGVTQTPRYLIKTRGQQVTLSCSPISGHRSVSWYQQTPGQGLQFLFEYFSETQRNKGNFPGRFSGRQFSNSRSEMNVSTLELGDSALYLCASRGTGGIEELFFGSGTQLSVL.